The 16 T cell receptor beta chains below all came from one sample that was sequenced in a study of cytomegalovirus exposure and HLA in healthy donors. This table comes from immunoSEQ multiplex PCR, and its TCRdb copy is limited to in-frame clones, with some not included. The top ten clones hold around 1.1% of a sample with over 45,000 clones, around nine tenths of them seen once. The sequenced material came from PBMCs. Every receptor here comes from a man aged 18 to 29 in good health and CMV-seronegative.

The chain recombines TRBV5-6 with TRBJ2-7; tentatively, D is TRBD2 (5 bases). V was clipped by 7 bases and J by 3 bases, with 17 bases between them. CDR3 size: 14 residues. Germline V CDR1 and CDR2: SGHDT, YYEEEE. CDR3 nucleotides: TGTGCCAGCGGAATACTAGATTCGCGCTACGAGCAGTACTTC. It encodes CASGILDSRYEQYF.

The CDR3, as DNA: TGTGCCAGCAGCTTAGACTGGACTAATACGCAGTATTTT. Encoded protein: CASSLDWTNTQYF. This sequence joins TRBV7-2 and TRBJ2-3; a possible D gene is TRBD2 (6 bases). Germline V lookup: CDR1 SGHTA, CDR2 FQGNSA. The CDR3 has 13 amino acids. The V end was cut by 1 base, the J end by 7 bases, with 9 bases between.

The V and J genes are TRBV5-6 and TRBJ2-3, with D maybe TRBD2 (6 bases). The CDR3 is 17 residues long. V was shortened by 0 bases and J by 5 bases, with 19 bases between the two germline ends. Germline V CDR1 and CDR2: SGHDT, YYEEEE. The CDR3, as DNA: TGTGCCAGCAGCTTGGAGGGTCTCGCGGGAAGGAGAGATACGCAGTATTTT. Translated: CASSLEGLAGRRDTQYF.

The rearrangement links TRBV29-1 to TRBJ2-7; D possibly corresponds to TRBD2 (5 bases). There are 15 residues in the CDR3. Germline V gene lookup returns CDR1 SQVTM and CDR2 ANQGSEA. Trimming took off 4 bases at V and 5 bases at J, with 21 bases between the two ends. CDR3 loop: CSVASTASLTHEQYF. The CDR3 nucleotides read TGCAGCGTTGCCTCCACGGCTAGCCTTACCCACGAGCAGTACTTC.

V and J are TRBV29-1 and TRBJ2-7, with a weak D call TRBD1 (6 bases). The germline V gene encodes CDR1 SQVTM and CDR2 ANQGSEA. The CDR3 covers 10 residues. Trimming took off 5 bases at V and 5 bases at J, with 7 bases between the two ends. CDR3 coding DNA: TGCAGCGTTAGACAGGACGAGCAGTACTTC. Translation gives CSVRQDEQYF.

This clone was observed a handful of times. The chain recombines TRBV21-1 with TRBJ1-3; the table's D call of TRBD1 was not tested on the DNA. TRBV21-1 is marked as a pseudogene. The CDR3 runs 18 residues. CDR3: CASSKEILGQVSGNTIYF. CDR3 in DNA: TGTGCCAGCAGCAAAGAAATATTAGGACAGGTCTCTGGAAACACCATATATTTT.

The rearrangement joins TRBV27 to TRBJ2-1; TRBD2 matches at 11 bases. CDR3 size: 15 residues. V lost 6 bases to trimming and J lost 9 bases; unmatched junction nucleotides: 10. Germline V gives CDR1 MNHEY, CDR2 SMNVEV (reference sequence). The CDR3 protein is CASRGISGRAGEQFF. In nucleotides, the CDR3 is TGTGCCAGCAGAGGAATTAGCGGGAGGGCCGGTGAGCAGTTCTTC.

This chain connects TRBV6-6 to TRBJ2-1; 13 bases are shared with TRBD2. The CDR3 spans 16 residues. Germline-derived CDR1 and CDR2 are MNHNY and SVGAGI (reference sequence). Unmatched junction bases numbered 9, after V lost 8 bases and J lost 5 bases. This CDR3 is CASWTSGSRGNNEQFF. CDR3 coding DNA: TGTGCCAGCTGGACTAGCGGGAGTAGAGGAAACAATGAGCAGTTCTTC.

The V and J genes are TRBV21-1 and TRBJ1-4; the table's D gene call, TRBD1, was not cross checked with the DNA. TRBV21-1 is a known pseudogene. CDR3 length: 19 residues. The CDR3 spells CASSNPVGTGLPGDEKLFF. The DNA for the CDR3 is TGTGCCAGCAGCAATCCGGTGGGGACAGGCCTCCCGGGAGATGAAAAACTGTTTTTT.

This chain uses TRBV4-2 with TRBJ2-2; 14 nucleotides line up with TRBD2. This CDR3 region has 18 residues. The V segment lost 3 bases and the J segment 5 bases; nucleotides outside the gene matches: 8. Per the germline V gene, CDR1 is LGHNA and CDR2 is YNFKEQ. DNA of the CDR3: TGTGCCAGCAGCCAGACTAGCGGGAGGGCATCAGGAACCGGGGAGCTGTTTTTT. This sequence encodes CASSQTSGRASGTGELFF.

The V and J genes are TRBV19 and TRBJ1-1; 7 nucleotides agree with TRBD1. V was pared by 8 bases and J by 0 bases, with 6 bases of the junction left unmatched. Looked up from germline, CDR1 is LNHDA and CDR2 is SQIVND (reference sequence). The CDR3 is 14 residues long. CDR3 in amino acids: CASFGQAMNTEAFF. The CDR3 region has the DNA TGTGCCAGTTTCGGACAGGCAATGAACACTGAAGCTTTCTTT.

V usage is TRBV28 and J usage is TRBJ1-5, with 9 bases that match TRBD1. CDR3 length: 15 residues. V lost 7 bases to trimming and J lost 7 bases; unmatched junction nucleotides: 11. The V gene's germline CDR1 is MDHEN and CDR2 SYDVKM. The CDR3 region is CASNLQGASGQPQHF. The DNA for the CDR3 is TGTGCCAGCAACTTACAGGGGGCGTCCGGACAGCCCCAGCATTTT.

CDR3 DNA sequence: TGTGCCACCACACTAGCTGACTACAATGAGCAGTTCTTC. This gives the protein CATTLADYNEQFF. The gene calls are TRBV15 and TRBJ2-1, with a tentative D call TRBD2 (6 bases). CDR3 size: 13 residues. Trimming took off 7 bases at V and 3 bases at J, with 10 bases between the two ends. In germline, CDR1 is LNHNV, CDR2 YYDKDF (reference sequence).

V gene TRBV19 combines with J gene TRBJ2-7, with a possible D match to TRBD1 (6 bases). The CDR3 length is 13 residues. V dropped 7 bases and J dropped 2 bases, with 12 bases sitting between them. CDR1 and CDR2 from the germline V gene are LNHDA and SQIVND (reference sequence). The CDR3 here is CASNPGTTYEQYF. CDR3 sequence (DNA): TGTGCCAGTAACCCCGGGACAACCTACGAGCAGTACTTC. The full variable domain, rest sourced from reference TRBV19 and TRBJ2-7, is DGGITQSPKYLFRKEGQNVTLSCEQNLNHDAMYWYRQDPGQGLRLIYYSQIVNDFQKGDIAEGYSVSREKKESFPLTVTSAQKNPTAFYLCASNPGTTYEQYFGPGTRLTVT.

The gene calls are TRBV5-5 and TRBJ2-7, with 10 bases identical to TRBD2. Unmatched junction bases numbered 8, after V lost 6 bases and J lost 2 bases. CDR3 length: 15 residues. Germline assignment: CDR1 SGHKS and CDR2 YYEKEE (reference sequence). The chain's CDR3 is CASKRGTSATYEQYF. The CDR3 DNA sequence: TGTGCCAGCAAAAGGGGGACTAGCGCCACCTACGAGCAGTACTTC.

This CDR3 reads CASSKATTANYGYTF. In DNA, the CDR3 is TGTGCCAGTAGTAAAGCCACTACCGCTAACTATGGCTACACCTTC. The V and J genes are TRBV19 and TRBJ1-2, with no clear D. Trimming cost V 4 bases and J 0 bases, with 12 bases left between them. The CDR3 sequence is 15 residues long. CDR1 is LNHDA, CDR2 SQIVND, per germline (reference sequence).